One sample yielded the 11 T cell receptor beta chains listed below, sequenced in a study of cytomegalovirus exposure and HLA in healthy donors. The protocol was immunoSEQ multiplex PCR, while the TCRdb copy is restricted to in-frame clones and leaves out a portion. The sample holds around 200,000 clones; 80% to 90% are singletons and the top ten take around 3%. Specimen: PBMCs. The receptors here all came from a woman between 18 and 30 years old in good health and CMV-seronegative.

The chain is built from TRBV6-5 and TRBJ2-7, with 10 positions matching TRBD2. Germline lookup yields CDR1 MNHEY and CDR2 SVGAGI. The CDR3 is 15 amino acids. V dropped 7 bases and J dropped 5; count of bases not matched to a gene: 11. The CDR3 loop reads CASKSGASGSHEQYF. The CDR3 bases are TGTGCCAGCAAGTCAGGGGCTAGCGGGAGCCACGAGCAGTACTTC.

V is TRBV10-2 and J is TRBJ2-7; 12 nucleotides match TRBD2. V lost 7 bases and J lost 7; bases outside the gene matches: 5. Per germline, CDR1 WSHSY and CDR2 SAAADI. The CDR3 is 13 amino acids. In DNA, the CDR3 is TGCGCCAGCAAACTAGCGGGAGGAGGGGAGCAGTACTTC. Translating gives CASKLAGGGEQYF.

The chain carries TRBV4-2 and TRBJ2-7, with TRBD2 matching 10 bases. The CDR3 length is 15 residues. The V and J ends lost 1 base and 6 bases, in that order; junction bases with no gene match: 6. Looked up from germline, CDR1 is LGHNA and CDR2 is YNFKEQ. CDR3: CASSQGEGTSAEQYF. The CDR3 bases are TGTGCCAGCAGCCAAGGGGAGGGGACTAGCGCCGAGCAGTACTTC.

Worth noting for this clone: Other nucleotide sequences in the sample specify the same CDR3. The chain couples TRBV28 to TRBJ2-7; the D gene is possibly TRBD2 (5 bases). V lost 2 bases, J lost 0 bases, and 8 bases lay in between. The CDR3 spans 14 residues. The germline CDR1 and CDR2 sequences are MDHEN and SYDVKM. CDR3 residues: CASSLRLASYEQYF. In DNA form, the CDR3 reads TGTGCCAGCAGTTTAAGGCTAGCCTCCTACGAGCAGTACTTC. Filled out from reference TRBV28 and TRBJ2-7, the complete variable domain reads DVKVTQSSRYLVKRTGEKVFLECVQDMDHENMFWYRQDPGLGLRLIYFSYDVKMKEKGDIPEGYSVSREKKERFSLILESASTNQTSMYLCASSLRLASYEQYFGPGTRLTVT.

This chain links TRBV29-1 with TRBJ2-3, with 9 bases matching TRBD1. V shed 1 base and J 6 bases; nucleotides not matched to a gene: 11. CDR3 length: 16 amino acids. Germline CDR1 SQVTM, CDR2 ANQGSEA. In DNA, the CDR3 is TGCAGCGTTGAAGGTAACCGGGACAGGGTCCCCGATACGCAGTATTTT. Residues: CSVEGNRDRVPDTQYF.

V gene TRBV28 combines with J gene TRBJ1-2; maybe TRBD1 (5 bases). Germline CDR1 reads MDHEN; CDR2 reads SYDVKM. V lost 5 bases to trimming and J lost 4 bases, with 11 bases between them. This CDR3 has 13 residues. The CDR3 spells CASSPTVIYGYTF. Here the CDR3 DNA reads TGTGCCAGCAGTCCGACAGTCATCTATGGCTACACCTTC.

The rearrangement uses TRBV7-3 and TRBJ1-2, with D possibly TRBD1 on 6 matching bases. V lost 5 bases to trimming and J lost 4 bases, with 11 bases between them. CDR3 length: 13 residues. The V gene's germline CDR1 is SGHTA and CDR2 FQGTGA. The CDR3 nucleotides are TGTGCCAGCAGCCCGATGACAGGCTATGGCTACACCTTC. Translation gives CASSPMTGYGYTF.

This chain uses TRBV7-6 with TRBJ2-7; possible D gene TRBD1, 5 bases. V lost 2 bases and J 2 bases, leaving 10 bases between the germline ends. The CDR3 is 14 residues long. Germline loops: CDR1 SGHVS, CDR2 FNYEAQ. The CDR3 loop reads CASSLRKGAYEQYF. In nucleotides, the CDR3 is TGTGCCAGCAGCTTAAGGAAAGGGGCCTACGAGCAGTACTTC.

The rearrangement joins TRBV28 to TRBJ2-7; 9 positions agree with TRBD2. Germline CDR1 MDHEN, CDR2 SYDVKM. Germline trimming cut 3 bases from V and 2 bases from J; bases unmatched to any gene: 20. The CDR3 loop spans 20 amino acids. DNA for the CDR3: TGTGCCAGCAGTTTGGTCCCCGGGGGCGGGAGGGCCTTTCTGGCCTACGAGCAGTACTTC. Translated, it gives CASSLVPGGGRAFLAYEQYF.

The V call is TRBV5-4, the J call TRBJ1-2; D perhaps matches TRBD1 (6 bases). V lost 5 bases to trimming and J lost 5 bases, with 16 bases between them. Germline CDR1 and CDR2: SGHNT and YYREEE (reference sequence). CDR3 length equals 14 residues. DNA for the CDR3: TGTGCCAGCAGGAGGGACATTTTTGGGTATGGCTACACCTTC. Amino acids: CASRRDIFGYGYTF.

The chain combines TRBV7-8 with TRBJ2-7; TRBD1 aligns across 8 bases. This CDR3 spans 14 amino acids. V lost 3 bases, J lost 6 bases, and 7 bases stayed unmatched. CDR1 and CDR2 (germline): SGHVS, FQNEAQ. This chain's CDR3 is CASSFSTGVFEQYF. In DNA form, the CDR3 reads TGTGCCAGCAGCTTTTCGACAGGGGTGTTCGAGCAGTACTTC.